This T cell receptor beta chain was sequenced in a study of response to subunit inactivated influenza vaccine. The study's findings and limits: Researchers suggested that each seasonal influenza vaccination recruits few new T cells.

This clonotype was seen a handful of times. Its antigen remains unidentified. One entry per CDR3 protein, called by TCRdb with MiXCR from the RT-PCR reads. The sample contains roughly 700,000 distinct CDR3 sequences, more than 11% of which appear only once. There are 14 residues in the CDR3. V lost 0 bases and J 2 bases, leaving 8 bases between the germline ends. The V gene's germline CDR1 is MDHEN and CDR2 SYDVKM. The sequenced sample was PBMCs from blood, obtained around 14 days before vaccination. The TCR was taken from a man aged 50 to 59 who received an inactivated influenza vaccine. The V call is TRBV28, the J call TRBJ2-7; no definite D call. This CDR3 reads CASSLWLNTYEQYF. In DNA form, the CDR3 reads TGTGCCAGCAGTTTATGGCTGAATACCTACGAGCAGTACTTC.